Sequencing of this TCR beta chain was carried out in a study of cytomegalovirus exposure and HLA in healthy donors. Broader study findings: Follow-up analysis later connected one missense variant in DCLRE1C with trimming of TCR beta V- and J-genes.

The CDR3 sequence is 17 residues long. V dropped 0 bases and J dropped 4; count of bases not matched to a gene: 6. The germline V gene encodes CDR1 MGHRA and CDR2 YSYEKL. This clone was counted between two and nine times. As yet, its antigen is unknown. Primers included in the PCR were 60 Vbeta and 13 Jbeta primers. The repertoire was sequenced with immunoSEQ multiplex PCR; TCRdb's copy has only in-frame clones and lacks some. Here the sample spans approximately 210,000 clones, about 80% being singletons. V gene TRBV4-1 combines with J gene TRBJ1-4; 9 bases are shared with TRBD1. The source of this sequence is a male donor in good health and CMV-seronegative. Sequenced: PBMCs. The CDR3 DNA sequence: TGCGCCAGCAGCCAAGATTCGGGACAGGGTTTTAATGAAAAACTGTTTTTT. Translated: CASSQDSGQGFNEKLFF.